The clone carrying this T cell receptor beta chain occurred a few times. Its specificity is not known. The CDR3 is made up of 13 amino acids. Germline V lookup: CDR1 SGHAT, CDR2 FQNNGV. After removal of 5 bases from V and 8 bases from J, the junction contained 2 bases not matched to a gene. The sample comes from a study of cytomegalovirus exposure and HLA in healthy donors. Repertoires were generated with immunoSEQ multiplex PCR, while TCRdb's copy carries only in-frame clones and drops some. The sample lists 250,000 or so clones; roughly 89% were seen once. Findings and caveats of the study: Most TCR sequences were seen very rarely across donors, but some public TCRs occurred in many. A list of roughly 160 TCR beta chains associated with cytomegalovirus was given.

The genes are TRBV11-2 and TRBJ1-4; the match to TRBD1 covers 10 bases. Input material: PBMCs. This TCR was recovered from a young man in good health and CMV-seronegative. The CDR3 protein is CASSAGQGEKLFF. DNA of the CDR3: TGTGCCAGCAGCGCGGGACAGGGGGAAAAACTGTTTTTT.